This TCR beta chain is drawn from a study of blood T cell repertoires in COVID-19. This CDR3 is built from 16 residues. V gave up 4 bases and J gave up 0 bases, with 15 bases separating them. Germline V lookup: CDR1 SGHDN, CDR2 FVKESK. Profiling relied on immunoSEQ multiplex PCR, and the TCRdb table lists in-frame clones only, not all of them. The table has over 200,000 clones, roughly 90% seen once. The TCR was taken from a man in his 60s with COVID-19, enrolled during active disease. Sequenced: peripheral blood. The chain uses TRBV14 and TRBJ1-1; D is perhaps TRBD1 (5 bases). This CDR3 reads CASSPLTRVMNTEAFF. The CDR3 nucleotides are TGTGCCAGCAGCCCGTTGACCAGGGTGATGAACACTGAAGCTTTCTTT. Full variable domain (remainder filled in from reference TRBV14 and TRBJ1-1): EAGVTQFPSHSVIEKGQTVTLRCDPISGHDNLYWYRRVMGKEIKFLLHFVKESKQDESGMPNNRFLAERTGGTYSTLKVQPAELEDSGVYFCASSPLTRVMNTEAFFGQGTRLTVV.